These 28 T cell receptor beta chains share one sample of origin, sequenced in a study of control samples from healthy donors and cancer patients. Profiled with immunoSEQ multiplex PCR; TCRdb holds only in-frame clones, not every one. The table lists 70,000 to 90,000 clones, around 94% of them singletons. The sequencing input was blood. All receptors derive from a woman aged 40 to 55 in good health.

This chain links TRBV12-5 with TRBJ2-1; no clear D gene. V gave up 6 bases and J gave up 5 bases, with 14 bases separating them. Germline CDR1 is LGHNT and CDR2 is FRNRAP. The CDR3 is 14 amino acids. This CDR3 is CASGKWDGDNEQFF. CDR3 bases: TGTGCTAGTGGAAAGTGGGATGGGGACAATGAGCAGTTCTTC. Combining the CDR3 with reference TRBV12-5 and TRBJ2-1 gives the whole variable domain DARVTQTPRHKVTEMGQEVTMRCQPILGHNTVFWYRQTMMQGLELLAYFRNRAPLDDSGMPKDRFSAEMPDATLATLKIQPSEPRDSAVYFCASGKWDGDNEQFFGPGTRLTVL.

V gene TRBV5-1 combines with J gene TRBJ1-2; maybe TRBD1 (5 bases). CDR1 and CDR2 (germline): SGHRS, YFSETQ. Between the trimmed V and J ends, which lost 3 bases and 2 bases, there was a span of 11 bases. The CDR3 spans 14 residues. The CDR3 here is CASSYWDSNYGYTF. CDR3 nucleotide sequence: TGCGCCAGCAGCTATTGGGACTCAAACTATGGCTACACCTTC.

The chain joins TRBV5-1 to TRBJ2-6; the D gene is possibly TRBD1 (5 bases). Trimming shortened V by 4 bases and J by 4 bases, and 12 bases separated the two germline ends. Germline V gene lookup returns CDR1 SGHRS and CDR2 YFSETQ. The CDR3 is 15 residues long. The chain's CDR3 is CASSPQGVGANVLTF. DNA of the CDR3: TGCGCCAGCAGCCCGCAAGGGGTGGGGGCCAACGTCCTGACTTTC.

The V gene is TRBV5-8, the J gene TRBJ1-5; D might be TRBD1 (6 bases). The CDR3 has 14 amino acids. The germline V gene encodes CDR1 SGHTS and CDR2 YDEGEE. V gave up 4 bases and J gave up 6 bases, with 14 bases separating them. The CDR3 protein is CASSPPGGSQPQHF. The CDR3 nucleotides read TGTGCCAGCAGCCCCCCGGGGGGCTCTCAGCCCCAGCATTTT.

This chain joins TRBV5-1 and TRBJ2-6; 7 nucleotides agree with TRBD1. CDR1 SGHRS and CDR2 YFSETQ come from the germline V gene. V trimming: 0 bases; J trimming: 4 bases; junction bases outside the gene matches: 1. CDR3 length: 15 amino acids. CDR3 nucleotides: TGCGCCAGCAGCTTGGAGGGGGCCGGGGCCAACGTCCTGACTTTC. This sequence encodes CASSLEGAGANVLTF.

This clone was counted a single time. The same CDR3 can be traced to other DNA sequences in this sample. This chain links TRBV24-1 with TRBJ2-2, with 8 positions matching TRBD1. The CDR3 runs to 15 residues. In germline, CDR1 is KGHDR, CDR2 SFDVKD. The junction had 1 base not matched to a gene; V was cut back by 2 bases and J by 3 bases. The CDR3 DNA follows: TGTGCCACCAGTGATTCGGACAGGGACACCGGGGAGCTGTTTTTT. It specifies CATSDSDRDTGELFF.

As DNA, the CDR3 is TGTGCCAGCAGCCAACCTTCTGGGCAGGGACAGTCCACTGAAGCTTTCTTT. Its translation: CASSQPSGQGQSTEAFF. This chain links TRBV3-1 (or the pseudogene TRBV3-2) with TRBJ1-1; 7 nucleotides match TRBD1. Germline V gene lookup returns CDR1 LGHDT and CDR2 YNNKEL (reference sequence). V was clipped by 2 bases and J by 4 bases; unmatched bases: 13. The CDR3 covers 17 residues.

CDR3 region: CASSHRDSIKYEQYF. In DNA form, the CDR3 reads TGTGCCAGCAGCCACCGGGACAGTATAAAATACGAGCAGTACTTC. The chain links TRBV3-1 (or the pseudogene TRBV3-2) to TRBJ2-7; 7 bases match TRBD1. The V gene's germline CDR1 is LGHDT and CDR2 YNNKEL (reference sequence). The J segment lost 4 bases and the V segment lost 3 bases, leaving 9 bases of the junction unmatched. The CDR3 spans 15 residues.

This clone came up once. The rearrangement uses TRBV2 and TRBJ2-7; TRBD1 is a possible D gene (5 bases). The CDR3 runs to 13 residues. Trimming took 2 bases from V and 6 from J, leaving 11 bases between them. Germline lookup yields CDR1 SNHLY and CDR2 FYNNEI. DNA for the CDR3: TGTGCCAGCAGTGAACCTTTCAGGGTCGAGCAGTACTTC. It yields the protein CASSEPFRVEQYF.

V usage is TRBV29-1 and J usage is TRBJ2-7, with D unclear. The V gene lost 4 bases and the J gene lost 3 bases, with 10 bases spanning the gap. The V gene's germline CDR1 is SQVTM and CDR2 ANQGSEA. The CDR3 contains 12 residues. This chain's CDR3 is CSVVIGNYEQYF. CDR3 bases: TGCAGCGTTGTGATTGGAAACTACGAGCAGTACTTC.

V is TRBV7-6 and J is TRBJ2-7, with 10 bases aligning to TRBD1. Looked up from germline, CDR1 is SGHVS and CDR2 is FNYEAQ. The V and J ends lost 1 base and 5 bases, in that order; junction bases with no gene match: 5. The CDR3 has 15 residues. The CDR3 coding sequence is TGTGCCAGCAGCTTAGAGACAGGGGGCAAGAACGAGCAGTACTTC. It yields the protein CASSLETGGKNEQYF.

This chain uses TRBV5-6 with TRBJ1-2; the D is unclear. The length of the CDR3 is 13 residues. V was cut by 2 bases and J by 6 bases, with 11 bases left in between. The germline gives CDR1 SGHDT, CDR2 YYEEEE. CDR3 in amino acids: CASSFRQTDGYTF. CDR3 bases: TGTGCCAGCAGCTTCCGGCAGACTGATGGCTACACCTTC.

The CDR3 loop is CSASRQGGTGELFF. As DNA, the CDR3 is TGCAGTGCTAGTAGGCAGGGGGGGACCGGGGAGCTGTTTTTT. This chain joins TRBV20-1 and TRBJ2-2; D assignment may be TRBD1 or TRBD2 (7 bases each). Trimming cost V 3 bases and J 5 bases, with 13 bases left between them. The germline gives CDR1 DFQATT, CDR2 SNEGSKA (reference sequence). The CDR3 loop spans 14 amino acids.

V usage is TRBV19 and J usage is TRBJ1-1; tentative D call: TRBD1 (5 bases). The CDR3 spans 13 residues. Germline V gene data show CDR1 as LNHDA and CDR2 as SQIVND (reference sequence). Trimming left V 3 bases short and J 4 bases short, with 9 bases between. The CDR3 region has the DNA TGTGCCAGTAGTATTTCAGGGTCCACTGAAGCTTTCTTT. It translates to CASSISGSTEAFF.

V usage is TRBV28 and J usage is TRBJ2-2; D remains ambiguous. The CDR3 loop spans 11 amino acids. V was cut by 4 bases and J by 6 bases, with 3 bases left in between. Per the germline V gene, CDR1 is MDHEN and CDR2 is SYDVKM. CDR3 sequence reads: CASSSAGELFF. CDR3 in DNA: TGTGCCAGCAGTTCCGCCGGGGAGCTGTTTTTT.

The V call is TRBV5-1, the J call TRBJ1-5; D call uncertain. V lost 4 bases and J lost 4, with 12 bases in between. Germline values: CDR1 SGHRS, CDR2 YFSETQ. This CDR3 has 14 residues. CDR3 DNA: TGCGCCAGCAGCCCCGACGGGGATAATCAGCCCCAGCATTTT. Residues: CASSPDGDNQPQHF.

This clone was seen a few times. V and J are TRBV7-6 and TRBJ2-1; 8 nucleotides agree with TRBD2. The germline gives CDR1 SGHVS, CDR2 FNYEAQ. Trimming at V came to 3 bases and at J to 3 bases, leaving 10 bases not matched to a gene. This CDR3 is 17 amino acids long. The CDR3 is CASSFAASGSIYNEQFF. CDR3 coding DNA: TGTGCCAGCAGCTTTGCAGCAAGCGGGAGTATCTACAATGAGCAGTTCTTC. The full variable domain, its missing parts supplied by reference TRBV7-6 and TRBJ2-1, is GAGVSQSPRYKVTKRGQDVALRCDPISGHVSLYWYRQALGQGPEFLTYFNYEAQQDKSGLPNDRFSAERPEGSISTLTIQRTEQRDSAMYRCASSFAASGSIYNEQFFGPGTRLTVL.

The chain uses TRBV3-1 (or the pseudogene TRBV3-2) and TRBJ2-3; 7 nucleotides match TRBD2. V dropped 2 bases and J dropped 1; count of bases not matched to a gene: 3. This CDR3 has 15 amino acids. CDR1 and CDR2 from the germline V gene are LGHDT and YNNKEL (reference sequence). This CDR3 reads CASSQPGGRTDTQYF. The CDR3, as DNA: TGTGCCAGCAGCCAACCGGGGGGACGCACAGATACGCAGTATTTT.

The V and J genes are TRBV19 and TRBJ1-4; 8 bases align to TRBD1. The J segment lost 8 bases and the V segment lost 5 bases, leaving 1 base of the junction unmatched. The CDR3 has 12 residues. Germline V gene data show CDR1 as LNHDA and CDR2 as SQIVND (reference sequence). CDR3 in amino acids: CASSHRGEKLFF. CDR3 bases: TGTGCCAGTAGTCACAGGGGGGAAAAACTGTTTTTT. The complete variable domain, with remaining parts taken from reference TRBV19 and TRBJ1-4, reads DGGITQSPKYLFRKEGQNVTLSCEQNLNHDAMYWYRQDPGQGLRLIYYSQIVNDFQKGDIAEGYSVSREKKESFPLTVTSAQKNPTAFYLCASSHRGEKLFFGSGTQLSVL.

This chain's CDR3 is CAWSGGTGQAYSYEQYF. The DNA for the CDR3 is TGTGCCTGGAGTGGGGGAACGGGACAGGCATACTCCTACGAGCAGTACTTC. The chain employs TRBV30 and TRBJ2-7; 8 nucleotides align to TRBD1. Germline trimming cut 1 base from V and 0 bases from J; bases unmatched to any gene: 11. The CDR3 consists of 17 residues. Germline assignment: CDR1 GTSNPN and CDR2 SVGIG (reference sequence).

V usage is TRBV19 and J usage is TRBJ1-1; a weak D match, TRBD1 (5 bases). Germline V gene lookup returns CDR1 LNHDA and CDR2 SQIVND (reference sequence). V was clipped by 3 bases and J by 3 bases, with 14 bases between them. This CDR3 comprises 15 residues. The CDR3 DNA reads TGTGCCAGTAGTATCAGCGGGGGGGGATACACTGAAGCTTTCTTT. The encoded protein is CASSISGGGYTEAFF.

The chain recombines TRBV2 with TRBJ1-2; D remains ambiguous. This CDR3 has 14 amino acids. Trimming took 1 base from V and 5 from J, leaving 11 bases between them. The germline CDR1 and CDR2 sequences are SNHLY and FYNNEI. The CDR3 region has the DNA TGTGCCAGCAGTGAAGGTCCGGGTTTGTATGGCTACACCTTC. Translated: CASSEGPGLYGYTF.

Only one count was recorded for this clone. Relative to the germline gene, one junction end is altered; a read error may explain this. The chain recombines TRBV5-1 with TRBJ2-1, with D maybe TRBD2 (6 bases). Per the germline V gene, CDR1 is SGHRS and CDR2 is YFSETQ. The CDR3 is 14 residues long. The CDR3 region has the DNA TGCGCCAGCAGTTTGGAGGGCTCCTACAATGAGCAGTTCTTC. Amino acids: CASSLEGSYNEQFF.

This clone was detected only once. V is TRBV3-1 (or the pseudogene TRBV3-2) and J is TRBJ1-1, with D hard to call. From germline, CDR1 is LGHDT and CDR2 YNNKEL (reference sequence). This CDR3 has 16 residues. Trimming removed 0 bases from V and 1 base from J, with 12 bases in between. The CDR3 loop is CASSQDWIMENTEAFF. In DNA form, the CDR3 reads TGTGCCAGCAGCCAAGACTGGATCATGGAGAACACTGAAGCTTTCTTT.

The CDR3 region is CASSLDTGELFF. DNA for the CDR3: TGTGCCAGCAGCTTGGACACCGGGGAGCTGTTTTTT. V usage is TRBV11-2 and J usage is TRBJ2-2, with D uncertain. Germline lookup yields CDR1 SGHAT and CDR2 FQNNGV. V lost 3 bases, J lost 3 bases, and 2 bases lay in between. This CDR3 comprises 12 residues.

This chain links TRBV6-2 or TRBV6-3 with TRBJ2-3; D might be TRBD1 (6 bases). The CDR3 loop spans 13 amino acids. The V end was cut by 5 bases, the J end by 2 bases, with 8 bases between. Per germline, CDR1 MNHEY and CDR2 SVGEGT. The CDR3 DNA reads TGTGCCAGCAGTCGGGACATCACAGATACGCAGTATTTT. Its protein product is CASSRDITDTQYF.

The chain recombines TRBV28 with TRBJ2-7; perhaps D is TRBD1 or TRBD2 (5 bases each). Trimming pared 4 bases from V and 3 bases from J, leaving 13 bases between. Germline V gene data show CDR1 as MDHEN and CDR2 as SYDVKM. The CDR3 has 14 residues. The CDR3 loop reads CASSSGQGDYEQYF. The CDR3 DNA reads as TGTGCCAGCAGTTCGGGGCAGGGAGACTACGAGCAGTACTTC.

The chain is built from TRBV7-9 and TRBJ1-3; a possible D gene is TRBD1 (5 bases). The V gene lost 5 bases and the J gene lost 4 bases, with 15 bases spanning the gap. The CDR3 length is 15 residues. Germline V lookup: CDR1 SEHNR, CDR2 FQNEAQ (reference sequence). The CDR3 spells CASSPLGESGNTIYF. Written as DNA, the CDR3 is TGTGCCAGCAGCCCGCTGGGGGAGTCCGGAAACACCATATATTTT.